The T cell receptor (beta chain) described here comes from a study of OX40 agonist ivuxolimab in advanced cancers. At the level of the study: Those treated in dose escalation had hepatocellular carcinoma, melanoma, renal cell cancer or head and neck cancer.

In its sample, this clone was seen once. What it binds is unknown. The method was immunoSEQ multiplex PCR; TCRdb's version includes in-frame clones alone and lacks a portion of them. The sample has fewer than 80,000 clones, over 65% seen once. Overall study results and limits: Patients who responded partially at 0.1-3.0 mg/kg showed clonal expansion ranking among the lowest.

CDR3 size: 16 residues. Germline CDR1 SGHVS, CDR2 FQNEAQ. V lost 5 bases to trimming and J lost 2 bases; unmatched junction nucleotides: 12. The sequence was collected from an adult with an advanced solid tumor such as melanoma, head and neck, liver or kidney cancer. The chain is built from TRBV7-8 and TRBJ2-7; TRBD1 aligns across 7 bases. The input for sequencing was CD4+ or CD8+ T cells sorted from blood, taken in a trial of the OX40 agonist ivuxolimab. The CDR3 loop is CASSPLGQVTAYEQYF. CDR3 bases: TGTGCCAGCAGCCCTCTTGGACAGGTTACTGCCTACGAGCAGTACTTC.